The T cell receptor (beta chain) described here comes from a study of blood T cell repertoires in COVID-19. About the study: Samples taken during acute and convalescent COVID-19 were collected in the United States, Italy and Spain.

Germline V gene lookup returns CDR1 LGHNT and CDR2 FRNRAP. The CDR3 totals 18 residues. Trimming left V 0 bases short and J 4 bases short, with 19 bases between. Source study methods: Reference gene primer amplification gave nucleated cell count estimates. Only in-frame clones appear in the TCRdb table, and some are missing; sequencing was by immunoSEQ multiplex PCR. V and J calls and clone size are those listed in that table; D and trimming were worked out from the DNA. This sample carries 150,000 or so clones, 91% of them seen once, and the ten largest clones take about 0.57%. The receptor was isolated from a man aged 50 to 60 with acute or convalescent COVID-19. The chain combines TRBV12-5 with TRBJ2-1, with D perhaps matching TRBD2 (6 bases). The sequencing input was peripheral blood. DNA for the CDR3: TGTGCTAGTGGTTTGGTAAAGGATGGGGTAGCGGTATACAATGAGCAGTTCTTC. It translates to CASGLVKDGVAVYNEQFF.